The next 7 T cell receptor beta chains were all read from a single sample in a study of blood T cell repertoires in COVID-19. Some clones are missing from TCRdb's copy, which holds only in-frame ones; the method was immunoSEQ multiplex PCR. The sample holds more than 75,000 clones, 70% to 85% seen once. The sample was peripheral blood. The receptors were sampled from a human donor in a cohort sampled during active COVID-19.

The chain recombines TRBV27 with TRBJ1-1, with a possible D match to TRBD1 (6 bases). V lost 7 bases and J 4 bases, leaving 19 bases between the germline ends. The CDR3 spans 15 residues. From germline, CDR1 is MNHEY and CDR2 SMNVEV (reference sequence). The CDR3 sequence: CASTLGTGTGTEAFF. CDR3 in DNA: TGTGCCAGCACTCTTGGAACAGGGACGGGCACTGAAGCTTTCTTT.

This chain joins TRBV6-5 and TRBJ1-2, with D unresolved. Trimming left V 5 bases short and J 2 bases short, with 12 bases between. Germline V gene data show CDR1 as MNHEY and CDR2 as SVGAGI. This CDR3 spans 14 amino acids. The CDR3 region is CASSRDNSNYGYTF. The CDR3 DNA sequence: TGTGCCAGCAGTCGAGACAATTCCAACTATGGCTACACCTTC.

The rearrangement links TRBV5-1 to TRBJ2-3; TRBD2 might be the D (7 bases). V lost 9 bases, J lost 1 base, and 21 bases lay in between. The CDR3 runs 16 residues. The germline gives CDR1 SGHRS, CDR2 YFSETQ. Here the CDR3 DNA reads TGCGCCACCAGTGGGACCACGGGGGGCGGCACAGATACGCAGTATTTT. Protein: CATSGTTGGGTDTQYF.

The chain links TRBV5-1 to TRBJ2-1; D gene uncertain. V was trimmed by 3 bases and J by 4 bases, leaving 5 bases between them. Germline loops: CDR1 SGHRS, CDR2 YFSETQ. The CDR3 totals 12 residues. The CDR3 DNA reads TGCGCCAGCAGCTCCCAGTACAATGAGCAGTTCTTC. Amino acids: CASSSQYNEQFF. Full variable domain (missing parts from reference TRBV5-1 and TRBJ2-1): KAGVTQTPRYLIKTRGQQVTLSCSPISGHRSVSWYQQTPGQGLQFLFEYFSETQRNKGNFPGRFSGRQFSNSRSEMNVSTLELGDSALYLCASSSQYNEQFFGPGTRLTVL.

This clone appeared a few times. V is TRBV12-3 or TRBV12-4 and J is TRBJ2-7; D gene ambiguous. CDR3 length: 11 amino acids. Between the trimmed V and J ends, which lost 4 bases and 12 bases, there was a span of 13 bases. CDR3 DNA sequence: TGTGCCAGCAGTTCGGGTCCCATTTTGTACTTC. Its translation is CASSSGPILYF.

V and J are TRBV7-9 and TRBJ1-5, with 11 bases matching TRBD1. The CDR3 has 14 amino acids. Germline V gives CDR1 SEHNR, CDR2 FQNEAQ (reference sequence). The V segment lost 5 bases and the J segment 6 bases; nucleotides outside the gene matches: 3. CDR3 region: CASSTGTGGQPQHF. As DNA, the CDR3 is TGTGCCAGCAGCACCGGGACAGGGGGTCAGCCCCAGCATTTT. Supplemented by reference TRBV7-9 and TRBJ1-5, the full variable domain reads DTGVSQNPRHKITKRGQNVTFRCDPISEHNRLYWYRQTLGQGPEFLTYFQNEAQLEKSRLLSDRFSAERPKGSFSTLEIQRTEQGDSAMYLCASSTGTGGQPQHFGDGTRLSIL.

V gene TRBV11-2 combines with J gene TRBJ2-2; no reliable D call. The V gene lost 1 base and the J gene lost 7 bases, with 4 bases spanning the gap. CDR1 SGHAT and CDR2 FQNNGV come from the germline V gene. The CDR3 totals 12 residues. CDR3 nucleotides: TGTGCCAGCAGCTTAGCGGGCGGGGAGCTGTTTTTT. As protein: CASSLAGGELFF. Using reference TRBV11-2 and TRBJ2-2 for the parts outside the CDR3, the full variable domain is EAGVAQSPRYKIIEKRQSVAFWCNPISGHATLYWYQQILGQGPKLLIQFQNNGVVDDSQLPKDRFSAERLKGVDSTLKIQPAKLEDSAVYLCASSLAGGELFFGEGSRLTVL.